Listed here are 3 T cell receptor beta chains from one sample, sequenced in a study of GPR56 and killer-like receptors on CD4 memory cells (dated by TCRdb to about 2019). Sequencing took place on an Illumina HiSeq 2500. TCRdb reprocessed the reads, reporting each CDR3 protein sequence once and no DNA. This sample's table has entries for about 3,000 distinct CDR3 sequences. Jointly, the top ten make up about 5.1% of the sample. Five KLR/GPR56-defined CD4+ populations were enriched by fluorescence-activated cell sorting before TCRbeta sequencing. Sequencing was performed on memory CD4+ T cells from blood. These receptors came from a human donor in good health.

This clonotype is deemed medium-sized (0.01 to 0.1%) by its frequency. The chain couples TRBV7-9 to TRBJ1-1; TCRdb proposes TRBD1, but this gene call is untestable without DNA. The V gene's germline CDR1 is SEHNR and CDR2 FQNEAQ (reference sequence). This CDR3 spans 14 amino acids. CDR3 residues: CASSLSQGDTEAFF.

This clonotype ranks as medium-sized in terms of frequency. V usage is TRBV27 and J usage is TRBJ2-2; the TCRdb D gene call, TRBD2, has no DNA to confirm it. Germline V gene lookup returns CDR1 MNHEY and CDR2 SMNVEV (reference sequence). The CDR3 covers 15 residues. The CDR3 spells CASSAGGPGTGELFF.

V is TRBV20-1 and J is TRBJ2-3; absent DNA, TCRdb's TRBD2 call cannot be checked. This CDR3 contains 15 residues. Germline V CDR1 and CDR2: DFQATT, SNEGSKA (reference sequence). CDR3 protein: CSALAGASGTDTQYF.